What follows describes a single T cell receptor beta chain. The CDR3 is 14 amino acids. Looked up from germline, CDR1 is DFQATT and CDR2 is SNEGSKA (reference sequence). Trimming removed 3 bases at V and 5 bases at J, with 16 bases between. These data are taken from a study of CD8 T cells in Susac syndrome. Looking at the study overall: Among sequenced Susac syndrome patients, about six had active disease and 8 or 9 were in remission.

A quantity of about 0.45 to 1 ug RNA underwent reverse transcription using random hexamers. TCRdb recomputed calls from the immunoSEQ multiplex PCR reads with MiXCR, one row per CDR3 protein. The table has roughly 89,000 distinct CDR3 sequences, 95% to 97% seen once. This rearrangement joins TRBV20-1 to TRBJ2-5, with a possible D match to TRBD2 (5 bases). Material: CD8+ T cells from PBMCs. This sequence originates from a human donor with Susac syndrome. CDR3 bases: TGCAGTGCTAGCGACCTAGCTTATGGGGAGACCCAGTACTTC. Translating gives CSASDLAYGETQYF.